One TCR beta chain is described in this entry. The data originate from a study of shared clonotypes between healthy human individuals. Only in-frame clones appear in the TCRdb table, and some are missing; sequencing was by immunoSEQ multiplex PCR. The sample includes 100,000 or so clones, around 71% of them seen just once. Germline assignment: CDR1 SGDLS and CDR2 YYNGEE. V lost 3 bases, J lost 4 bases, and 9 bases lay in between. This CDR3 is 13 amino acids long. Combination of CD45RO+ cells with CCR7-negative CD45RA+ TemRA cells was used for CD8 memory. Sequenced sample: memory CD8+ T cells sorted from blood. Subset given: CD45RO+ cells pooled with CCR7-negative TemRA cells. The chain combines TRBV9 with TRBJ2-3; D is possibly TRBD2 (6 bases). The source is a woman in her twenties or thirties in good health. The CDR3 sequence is CASSGLGPDTQYF. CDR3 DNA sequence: TGTGCCAGCAGCGGACTAGGCCCAGATACGCAGTATTTT.